The present TCR beta chain was sequenced within a study of regulatory T cells in long-lasting Graves disease. Ten or more counts support this clonotype. No antigen is known for it. Germline CDR1 KGHDR, CDR2 SFDVKD. The V end lost 4 bases, the J end lost 0 bases, and 12 bases lay between the germline ends. CDR3 length: 15 residues. Time point defined: persistent/refractory GD, antithyroid drugs over 5 years with positive TRAb. There was RNA extracted from PBMCs, and the TCR library was made from it. For TCR beta, libraries came from iRepertoire HTBI primers and Arm-PCR of CDR3 regions. TCRdb re-derived calls from the multiplex PCR reads in MiXCR, one entry per CDR3 protein. The profile shows roughly 490,000 distinct CDR3 sequences, about 22% of them singletons. Study-wide points: Persistent disease was characterized by preferential usage of TRBV28, TRBJ1-2 and TRBJ2-5. Clonotypes that were public and shared totalled 2,500 to 3,500 in persistent patients versus 966 in new patients. The study found lower TCR diversity in persistent Graves' patients than in newly diagnosed ones.

The source is a female donor with Graves disease. The chain combines TRBV24-1 with TRBJ2-7; D remains ambiguous. Material: peripheral blood mononuclear cells (PBMCs), obtained when the disease was refractory, from a patient treated with antithyroid drugs. DNA of the CDR3: TGTGCCACCAGTGACCTGGCAGAGAGCTCCTACGAGCAGTACTTC. Amino acid sequence: CATSDLAESSYEQYF.